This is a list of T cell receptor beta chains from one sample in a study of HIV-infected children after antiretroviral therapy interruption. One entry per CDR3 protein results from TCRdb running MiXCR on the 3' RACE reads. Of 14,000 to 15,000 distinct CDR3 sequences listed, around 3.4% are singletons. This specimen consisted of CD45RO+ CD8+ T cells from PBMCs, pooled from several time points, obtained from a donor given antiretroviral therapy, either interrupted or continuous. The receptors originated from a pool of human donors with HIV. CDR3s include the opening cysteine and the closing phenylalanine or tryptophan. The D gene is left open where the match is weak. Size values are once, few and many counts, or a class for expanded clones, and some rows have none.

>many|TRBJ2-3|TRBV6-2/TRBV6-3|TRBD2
CASSILAEPSTDTQYF
TGTGCCAGCAGTATACTAGCGGAGCCTAGCACAGATACGCAGTATTTT
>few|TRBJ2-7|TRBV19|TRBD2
CASSWGGENEQYF
TGTGCCAGCTCGTGGGGGGGGGAGAACGAGCAGTACTTC
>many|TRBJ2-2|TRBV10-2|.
CASSESVISPNTGELFF
TGCGCCAGCAGTGAGTCGGTAATTAGCCCGAACACCGGGGAGCTGTTTTTT
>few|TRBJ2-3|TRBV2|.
CASRAPRDPDTQYF
TGTGCCAGCAGAGCTCCGCGGGACCCAGATACGCAGTATTTT
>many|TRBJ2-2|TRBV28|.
CASSFIRTGELFF
TGTGCCAGCAGTTTCATAAGGACCGGGGAGCTGTTTTTT
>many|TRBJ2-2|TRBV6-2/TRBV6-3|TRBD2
CASTLAGVTSGELFF
TGTGCCAGCACCCTAGCGGGGGTGACCTCCGGGGAGCTGTTTTTT
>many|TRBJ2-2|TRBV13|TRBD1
CASSSGTGNTGELFF
TGTGCCAGCAGCTCCGGGACAGGGAACACCGGGGAGCTGTTTTTT
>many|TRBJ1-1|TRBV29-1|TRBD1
CSVVQGGLSTEAFF
TGCAGCGTTGTTCAGGGGGGCTTGAGCACTGAAGCTTTCTTT
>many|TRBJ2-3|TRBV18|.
CASRATDTQYF
TGTGCCAGCCGAGCTACAGATACGCAGTATTTT
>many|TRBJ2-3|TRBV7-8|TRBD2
CASSSSGGASDTQYF
TGTGCCAGCAGTTCTAGCGGGGGGGCGTCAGATACGCAGTATTTT
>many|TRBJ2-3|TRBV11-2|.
CASSLTGTNTDTQYF
TGTGCCAGCAGCCTCACCGGGACAAACACAGATACGCAGTATTTT
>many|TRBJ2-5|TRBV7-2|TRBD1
CASSLTGGYQETQYF
TGTGCCAGCAGCTTAACAGGGGGGTACCAAGAGACCCAGTACTTC
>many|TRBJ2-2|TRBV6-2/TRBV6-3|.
CASSYFRDTVTGELFF
TGTGCCAGCAGTTATTTCCGGGACACTGTCACCGGGGAGCTGTTTTTT
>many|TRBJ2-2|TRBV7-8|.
CASSLGVAVWNTGELFF
TGTGCCAGCAGCTTAGGTGTGGCAGTTTGGAACACCGGGGAGCTGTTTTTT
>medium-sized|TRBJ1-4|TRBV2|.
CASSEAGASNEKLFF
TGTGCCAGCAGCGAAGCAGGGGCCTCTAATGAAAAACTGTTTTTT
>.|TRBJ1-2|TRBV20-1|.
CSARETDYGYTF
TGCAGTGCTAGAGAGACGGACTATGGCTACACCTTC
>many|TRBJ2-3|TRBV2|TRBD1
CASWGDRGADTQYF
TGTGCCAGCTGGGGAGACAGGGGCGCAGATACGCAGTATTTT
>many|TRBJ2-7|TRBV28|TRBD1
CASSPGQSSYF
TGTGCCAGCAGCCCGGGACAGAGCTCCTACTTC
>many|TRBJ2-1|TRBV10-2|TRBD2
CASGTSMSYNEQFF
TGCGCCAGCGGGACTAGCATGTCCTACAATGAGCAGTTCTTC
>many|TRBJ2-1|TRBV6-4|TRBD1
CASSDSRQGETNEQFF
TGTGCCAGCAGTGACTCCCGACAGGGTGAAACGAATGAGCAGTTCTTC
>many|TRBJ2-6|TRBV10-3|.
CAISDKNRGLRTTVLTF
TGTGCCATCAGTGATAAGAACCGGGGTTTGCGGACAACCGTCCTGACTTTC
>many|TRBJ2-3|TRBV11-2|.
CASRDWPTDTQYF
TGTGCCAGCAGGGATTGGCCAACAGATACGCAGTATTTT
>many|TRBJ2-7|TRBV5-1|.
CASSLGEGPSYEQYF
TGCGCCAGCAGCTTGGGAGAGGGCCCTTCCTACGAGCAGTACTTC
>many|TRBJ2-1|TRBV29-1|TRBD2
CSVGGGDYNEQFF
TGCAGCGTTGGCGGGGGGGATTACAATGAGCAGTTCTTC
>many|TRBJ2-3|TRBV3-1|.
CASSQDDSGWGTDTQYF
TGTGCCAGCAGCCAAGATGATAGCGGTTGGGGCACAGATACGCAGTATTTT
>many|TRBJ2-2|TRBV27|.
CASSSGFTGELFF
TGTGCCAGCAGTTCGGGGTTCACCGGGGAGCTGTTTTTT
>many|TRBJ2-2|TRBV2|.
CASSGGNTGELFF
TGTGCCAGCAGTGGGGGCAACACCGGGGAGCTGTTTTTT
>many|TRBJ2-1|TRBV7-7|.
CASSRLQGNEQFF
TGTGCCAGCAGCCGCTTACAGGGAAATGAGCAGTTCTTC
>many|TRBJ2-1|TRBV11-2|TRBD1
CASSPRDRGIGYNEQFF
TGTGCCAGCAGCCCTCGGGACAGGGGAATTGGCTACAATGAGCAGTTCTTC